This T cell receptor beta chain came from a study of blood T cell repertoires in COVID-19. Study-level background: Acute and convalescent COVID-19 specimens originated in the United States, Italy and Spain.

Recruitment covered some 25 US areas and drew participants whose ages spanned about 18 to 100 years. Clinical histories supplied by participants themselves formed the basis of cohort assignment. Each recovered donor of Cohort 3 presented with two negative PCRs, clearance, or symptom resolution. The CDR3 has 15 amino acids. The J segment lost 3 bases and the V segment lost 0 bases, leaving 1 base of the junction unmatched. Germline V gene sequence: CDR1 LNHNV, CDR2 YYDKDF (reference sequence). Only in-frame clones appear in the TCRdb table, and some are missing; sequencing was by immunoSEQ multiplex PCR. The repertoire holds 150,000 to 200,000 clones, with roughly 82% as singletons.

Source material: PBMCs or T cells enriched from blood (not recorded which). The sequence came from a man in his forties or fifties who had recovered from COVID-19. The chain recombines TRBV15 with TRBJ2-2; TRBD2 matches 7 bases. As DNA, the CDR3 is TGTGCCACCAGCAGAGATAGCGGGTACACCGGGGAGCTGTTTTTT. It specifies CATSRDSGYTGELFF.